This TCR beta chain is from a study of regulatory T cells in long-lasting Graves disease. This clonotype has ten or more counts. CDR1 is SGHTA and CDR2 is FQGNSA in the germline V gene. Trimming took 5 bases from V and 13 from J, leaving 15 bases between them. The CDR3 is 12 amino acids. Time point of the sample: newly diagnosed GD, antithyroid drugs for less than 3 months. Extracted RNA from PBMCs served as the source of the TCR library. Arm-PCR of CDR3 regions with iRepertoire HTBI primers generated TCR beta libraries. Using its own MiXCR run on the multiplex PCR reads, TCRdb lists one record per CDR3 protein. The sample lists 420,000 or so distinct CDR3 sequences, over 15% occurring once. This same sample was also taken into another study, of T cells in Graves' hyperthyroidism and ophthalmopathy.

The clonotype originates from a woman under 30 with Graves disease. Sequencing used peripheral blood mononuclear cells (PBMCs), obtained at new diagnosis, from a patient treated with antithyroid drugs. This chain links TRBV7-2 with TRBJ2-1; tentative D call: TRBD1 (6 bases). DNA of the CDR3: TGTGCCAGCAGCACAGGGTACGGGACACAGTTCTTC. It translates to CASSTGYGTQFF. Looking up the rest from reference TRBV7-2 and TRBJ2-1 gives the full variable domain: GAGVSQSPSNKVTEKGKDVELRCDPISGHTALYWYRQSLGQGLEFLIYFQGNSAPDKSGLPSDRFSAERTGGSVSTLTIQRTQQEDSAVYLCASSTGYGTQFFGPGTRLTVL.